These 9 T cell receptor beta chains came from one sample sequenced in a study of cytomegalovirus exposure and HLA in healthy donors. The PCR was carried out with 60 Vbeta primers and 13 Jbeta primers. Sequenced by immunoSEQ multiplex PCR; TCRdb stores in-frame clones only, minus some. The sample has about 180,000 clones; over 70% are singletons. Sample: PBMCs. These receptors were obtained from a man aged 18-30 years in good health and CMV-seronegative.

V and J are TRBV14 and TRBJ1-4, with TRBD1 as a possible D gene (6 bases). The germline V gene encodes CDR1 SGHDN and CDR2 FVKESK. CDR3 length: 13 residues. Trimming removed 4 bases from V and 8 bases from J, with 11 bases in between. CDR3 loop: CASSPGTREKLFF. In DNA form, the CDR3 reads TGTGCCAGCAGCCCCGGGACACGAGAAAAACTGTTTTTT.

The CDR3: CASSVAIQGASTDTQYF. In DNA, the CDR3 is TGTGCCAGCAGCGTCGCAATACAGGGGGCTAGCACAGATACGCAGTATTTT. The rearrangement links TRBV9 to TRBJ2-3, with 9 bases aligning to TRBD1. CDR1 is SGDLS and CDR2 is YYNGEE in the germline V gene. The length of the CDR3 is 17 residues. The ends lost 2 bases at V and 0 bases at J; junction bases unmatched: 7.

The chain couples TRBV7-9 to TRBJ2-1, with 11 nucleotides matching TRBD2. The germline gives CDR1 SEHNR, CDR2 FQNEAQ (reference sequence). The V gene end was trimmed by 1 base and the J gene end by 2 bases; junction bases not matched to a gene: 7. The CDR3 contains 18 residues. The CDR3: CASSLVDLAGGTYNEQFF. DNA of the CDR3: TGTGCCAGCAGCTTAGTGGATCTAGCGGGGGGTACCTACAATGAGCAGTTCTTC. Full variable domain (outside the CDR3, taken from reference TRBV7-9 and TRBJ2-1): DTGVSQNPRHKITKRGQNVTFRCDPISEHNRLYWYRQTLGQGPEFLTYFQNEAQLEKSRLLSDRFSAERPKGSFSTLEIQRTEQGDSAMYLCASSLVDLAGGTYNEQFFGPGTRLTVL.

V and J are TRBV30 and TRBJ2-2; TRBD1 agrees at 7 bases. Trimming cost V 5 bases and J 4 bases; bases outside gene matches: 10. This CDR3 spans 15 amino acids. CDR1 is GTSNPN, CDR2 SVGIG, per germline (reference sequence). The CDR3 nucleotides are TGTGCCTGGGGGTTCCGGGACAGACTCACCGGGGAGCTGTTTTTT. This codes for CAWGFRDRLTGELFF.

V and J are TRBV6-5 and TRBJ2-1, with a possible D match to TRBD1 (6 bases). The germline V gene encodes CDR1 MNHEY and CDR2 SVGAGI. Trimming took 6 bases from V and 7 from J, leaving 13 bases between them. CDR3 length equals 13 residues. CDR3: CASSYTGLNEQFF. The DNA of the CDR3 is TGTGCCAGCAGCTATACAGGGCTTAATGAGCAGTTCTTC.

V usage is TRBV5-1 and J usage is TRBJ2-4, with 12 positions matching TRBD1. V shed 3 bases and J 9 bases; nucleotides not matched to a gene: 13. This CDR3 is built from 17 residues. Germline CDR1 reads SGHRS; CDR2 reads YFSETQ. This CDR3 is CASSSGQGAHHGAIQYF. CDR3 in DNA: TGCGCCAGCAGCTCGGGACAGGGGGCGCATCACGGTGCCATTCAGTACTTC.

This chain joins TRBV7-2 and TRBJ2-1; 10 nucleotides align to TRBD1. Trimming took 5 bases from V and 9 from J; bases not matched to a gene: 4. Germline-derived CDR1 and CDR2 are SGHTA and FQGNSA. The CDR3 runs to 13 residues. CDR3 nucleotides: TGTGCCAGCAGCCGACAGGGGGCGATTGAGCAGTTCTTC. Translating it yields CASSRQGAIEQFF.

The genes are TRBV27 and TRBJ2-7, with 12 bases aligning to TRBD1. CDR3 length: 15 residues. After removal of 5 bases from V and 6 bases from J, the junction contained 8 bases not matched to a gene. CDR1 and CDR2 (germline): MNHEY, SMNVEV (reference sequence). CDR3 nucleotides: TGTGCCAGCAGTACCGCCGGGACAGGGGGCAGCGAGCAGTACTTC. Its protein is CASSTAGTGGSEQYF.

The genes are TRBV13 and TRBJ2-7; the D is unclear. The CDR3 runs to 12 residues. Germline CDR1 reads PRHDT; CDR2 reads FYEKMQ (reference sequence). Trimming pared 1 base from V and 4 bases from J, leaving 5 bases between. CDR3 protein: CASSLVPYEQYF. The CDR3 region has the DNA TGTGCCAGCAGCTTAGTCCCGTACGAGCAGTACTTC.